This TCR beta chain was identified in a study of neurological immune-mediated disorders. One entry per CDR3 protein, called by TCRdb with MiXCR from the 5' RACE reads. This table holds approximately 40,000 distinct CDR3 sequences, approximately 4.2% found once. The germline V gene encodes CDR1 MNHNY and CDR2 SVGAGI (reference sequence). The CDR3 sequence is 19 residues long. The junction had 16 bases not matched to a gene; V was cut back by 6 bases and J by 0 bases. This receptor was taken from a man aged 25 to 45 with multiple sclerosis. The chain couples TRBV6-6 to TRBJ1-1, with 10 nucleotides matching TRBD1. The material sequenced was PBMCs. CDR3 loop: CASSPAGTGVRALNTEAFF. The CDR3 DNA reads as TGTGCCAGCAGCCCAGCCGGGACAGGGGTGCGGGCCCTGAACACTGAAGCTTTCTTT.